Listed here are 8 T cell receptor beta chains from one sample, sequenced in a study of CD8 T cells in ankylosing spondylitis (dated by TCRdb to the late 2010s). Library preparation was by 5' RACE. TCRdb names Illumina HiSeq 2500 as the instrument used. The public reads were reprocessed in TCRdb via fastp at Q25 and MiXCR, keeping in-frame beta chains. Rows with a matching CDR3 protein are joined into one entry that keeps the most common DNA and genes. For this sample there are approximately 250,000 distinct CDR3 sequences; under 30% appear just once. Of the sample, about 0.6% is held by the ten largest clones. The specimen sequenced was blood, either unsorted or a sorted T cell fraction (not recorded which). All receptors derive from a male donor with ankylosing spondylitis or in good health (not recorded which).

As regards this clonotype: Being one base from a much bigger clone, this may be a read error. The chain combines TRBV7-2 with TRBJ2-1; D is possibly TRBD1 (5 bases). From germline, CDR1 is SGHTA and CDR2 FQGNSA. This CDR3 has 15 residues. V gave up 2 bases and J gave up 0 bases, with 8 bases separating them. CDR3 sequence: CASSLIGVSYNEQFF. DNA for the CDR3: TGTGCCAGCAGCTTAATAGGGGTCTCCTACAATGAGCAGTTCTTC.

The CDR3 region is CAISDGYQETQYF. CDR3 sequence (DNA): TGTGCCATCAGTGATGGCTACCAAGAGACCCAGTACTTC. The chain carries TRBV10-3 and TRBJ2-5, with D unclear. Germline V gives CDR1 ENHRY, CDR2 SYGVKD. Trimming pared 3 bases from V and 0 bases from J, leaving 5 bases between. The CDR3 is 13 amino acids.

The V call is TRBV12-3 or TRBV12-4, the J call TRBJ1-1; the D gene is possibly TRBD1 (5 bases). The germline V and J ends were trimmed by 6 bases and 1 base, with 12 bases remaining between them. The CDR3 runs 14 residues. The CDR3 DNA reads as TGTGCCAGCAGCTTTGGGACGGGGAACACTGAAGCTTTCTTT. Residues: CASSFGTGNTEAFF.

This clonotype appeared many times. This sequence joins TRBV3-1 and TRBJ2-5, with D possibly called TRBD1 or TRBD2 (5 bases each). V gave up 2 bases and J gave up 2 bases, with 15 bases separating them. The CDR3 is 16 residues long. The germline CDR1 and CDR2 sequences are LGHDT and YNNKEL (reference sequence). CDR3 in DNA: TGTGCCAGCAGCCAATGGGACGGGACGACTCAAGAGACCCAGTACTTC. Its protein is CASSQWDGTTQETQYF.

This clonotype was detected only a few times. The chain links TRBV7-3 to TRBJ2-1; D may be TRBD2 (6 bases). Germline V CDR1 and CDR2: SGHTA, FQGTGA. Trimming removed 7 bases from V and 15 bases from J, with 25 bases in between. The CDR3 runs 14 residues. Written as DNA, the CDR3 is TGTGCCAGCAAAAAACCTGGCGGGACGGAGGGTGCGTTCTTC. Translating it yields CASKKPGGTEGAFF.

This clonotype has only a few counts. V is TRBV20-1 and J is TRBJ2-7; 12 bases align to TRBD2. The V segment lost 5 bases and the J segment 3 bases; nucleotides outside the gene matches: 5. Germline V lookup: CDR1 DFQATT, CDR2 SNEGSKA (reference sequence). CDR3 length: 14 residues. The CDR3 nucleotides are TGCAGTGCTCCAAAGGGACTAGCGGGCTACGAGCAGTACTTC. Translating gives CSAPKGLAGYEQYF.

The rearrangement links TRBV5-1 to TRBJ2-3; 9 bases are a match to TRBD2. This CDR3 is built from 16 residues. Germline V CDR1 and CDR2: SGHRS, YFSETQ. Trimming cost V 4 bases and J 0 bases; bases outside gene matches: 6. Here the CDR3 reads CASSLPTSGSTDTQYF. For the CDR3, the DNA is TGCGCCAGCAGCCTCCCGACTAGCGGAAGCACAGATACGCAGTATTTT.

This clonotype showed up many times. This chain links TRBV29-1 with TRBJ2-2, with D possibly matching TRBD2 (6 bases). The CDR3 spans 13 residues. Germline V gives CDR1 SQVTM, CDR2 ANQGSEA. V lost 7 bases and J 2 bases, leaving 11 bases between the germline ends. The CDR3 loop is CSAMGLNTGELFF. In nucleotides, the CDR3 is TGCAGCGCCATGGGACTCAACACCGGGGAGCTGTTTTTT.